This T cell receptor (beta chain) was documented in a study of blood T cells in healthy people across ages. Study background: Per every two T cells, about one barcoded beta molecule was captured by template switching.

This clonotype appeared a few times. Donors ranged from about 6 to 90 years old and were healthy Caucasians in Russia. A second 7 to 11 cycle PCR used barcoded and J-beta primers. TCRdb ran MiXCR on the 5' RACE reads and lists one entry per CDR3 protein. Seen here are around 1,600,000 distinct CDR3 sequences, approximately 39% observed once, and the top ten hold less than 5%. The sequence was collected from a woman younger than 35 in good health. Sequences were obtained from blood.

DNA for the CDR3: TGTGCCAGCTCACCGGAACTAGCGGGAAAGGGGAATACGCAGTATTTT. Translation gives CASSPELAGKGNTQYF. The chain joins TRBV18 to TRBJ2-3, with TRBD2 matching over 10 bases. CDR1 and CDR2 from the germline V gene are KGHSH and LQKENI. The V segment lost 3 bases and the J segment 7 bases; nucleotides outside the gene matches: 10. The CDR3 is 16 amino acids.